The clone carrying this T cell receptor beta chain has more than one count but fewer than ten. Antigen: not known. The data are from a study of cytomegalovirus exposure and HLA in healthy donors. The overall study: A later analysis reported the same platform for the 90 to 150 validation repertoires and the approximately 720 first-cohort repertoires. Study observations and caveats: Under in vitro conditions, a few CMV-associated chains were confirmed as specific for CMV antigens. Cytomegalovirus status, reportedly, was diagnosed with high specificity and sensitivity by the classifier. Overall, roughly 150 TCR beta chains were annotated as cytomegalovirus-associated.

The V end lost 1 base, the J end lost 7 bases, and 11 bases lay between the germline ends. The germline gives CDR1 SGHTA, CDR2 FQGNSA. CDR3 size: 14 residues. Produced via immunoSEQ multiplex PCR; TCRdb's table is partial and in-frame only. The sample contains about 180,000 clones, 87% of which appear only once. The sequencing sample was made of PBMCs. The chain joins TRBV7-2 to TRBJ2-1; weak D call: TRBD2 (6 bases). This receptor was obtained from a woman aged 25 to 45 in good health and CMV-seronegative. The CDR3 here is CASSLGSRGNEQFF. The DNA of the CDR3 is TGTGCCAGCAGCTTAGGGTCCCGGGGGAATGAGCAGTTCTTC.